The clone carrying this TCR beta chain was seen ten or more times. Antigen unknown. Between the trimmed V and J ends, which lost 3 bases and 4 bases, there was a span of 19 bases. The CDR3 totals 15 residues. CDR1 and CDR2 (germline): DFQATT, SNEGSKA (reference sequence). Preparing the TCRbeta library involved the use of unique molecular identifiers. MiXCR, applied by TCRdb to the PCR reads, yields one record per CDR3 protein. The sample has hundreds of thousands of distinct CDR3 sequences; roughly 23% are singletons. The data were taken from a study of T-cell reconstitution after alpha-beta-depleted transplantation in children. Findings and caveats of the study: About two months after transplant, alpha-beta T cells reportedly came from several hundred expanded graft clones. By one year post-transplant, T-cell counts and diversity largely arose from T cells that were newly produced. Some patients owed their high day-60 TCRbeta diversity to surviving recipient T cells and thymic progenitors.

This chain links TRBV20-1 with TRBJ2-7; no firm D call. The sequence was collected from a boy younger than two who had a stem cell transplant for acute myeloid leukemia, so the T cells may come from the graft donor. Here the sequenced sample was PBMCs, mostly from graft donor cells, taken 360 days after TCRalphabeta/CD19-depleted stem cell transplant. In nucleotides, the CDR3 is TGCAGTGCTAGCCCCGACACTGGGGAACCGTACGAGCAGTACTTC. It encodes CSASPDTGEPYEQYF.